This T cell receptor (beta chain) was sequenced during a study of cytotoxic CD8 clonotypes in ibrutinib-treated CLL. The wider study: The patients, around 12 relapsed/refractory and 15 treatment-naive, included about 18 who were IGHV unmutated.

This clone has just one count. Method: immunoSEQ multiplex PCR; TCRdb's copy keeps in-frame clones and lacks some. The sample comprises about 330,000 clones, roughly two thirds of which are singletons, and roughly 6.3% rests with the top ten. The receptor was derived from a human donor with chronic lymphocytic leukemia. Source: PBMCs, taken after 36 months of ibrutinib treatment.

In DNA, the CDR3 is TGCGCCAGCAGCCAAGATCTTAACCAGGGGCACACCGGGGAGCTGTTTTTT. Translated: CASSQDLNQGHTGELFF. The chain carries TRBV4-1 and TRBJ2-2; tentatively, D is TRBD1 (6 bases). V shed 0 bases and J shed 3 bases, with 14 bases lying between them. Germline assignment: CDR1 MGHRA and CDR2 YSYEKL. CDR3 length: 17 residues.